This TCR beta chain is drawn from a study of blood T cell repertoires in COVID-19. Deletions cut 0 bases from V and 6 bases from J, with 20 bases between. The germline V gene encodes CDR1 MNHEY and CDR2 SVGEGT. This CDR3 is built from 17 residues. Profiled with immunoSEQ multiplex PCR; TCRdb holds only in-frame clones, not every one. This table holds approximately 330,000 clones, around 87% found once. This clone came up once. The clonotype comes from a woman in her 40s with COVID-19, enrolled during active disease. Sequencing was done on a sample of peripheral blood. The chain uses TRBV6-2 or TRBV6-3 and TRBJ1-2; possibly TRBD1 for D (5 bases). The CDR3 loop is CASSYSGQGTRDHGYTF. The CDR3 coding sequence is TGTGCCAGCAGTTACTCAGGGCAGGGTACCCGAGATCATGGCTACACCTTC.